This T cell receptor beta chain was captured by sequencing in a study of blood T cell repertoires in COVID-19. In the study overall: Samples taken during acute and convalescent COVID-19 were collected in the United States, Italy and Spain. T cells, B-cell-depleted T cells, or PBMCs supplied cDNA or gDNA.

As handled by the study authors: Reference gene primer amplification in the assay estimated nucleated cell counts. This table comes from immunoSEQ multiplex PCR, and its TCRdb copy is limited to in-frame clones, with some not included. The DNA was the basis for D and trimming; V, J and clone size are from that table. Of approximately 280,000 clones listed, about 82% were seen once; the top ten hold more than 4.5%. Trimming pared 1 base from V and 0 bases from J, leaving 12 bases between. The CDR3 loop spans 16 amino acids. The germline gives CDR1 KGHSH, CDR2 LQKENI. The chain joins TRBV18 to TRBJ1-1; TRBD1 might be the D (6 bases). Sample: peripheral blood. The sequence was obtained from a man aged 45-65 years with active or convalescent COVID-19. The CDR3 protein is CASSPRSQGLNTEAFF. The CDR3 bases are TGTGCCAGCTCACCACGGTCTCAGGGGTTGAACACTGAAGCTTTCTTT.